The 26 T cell receptor beta chains given below trace back to one sample, sequenced in a study of blood T cell repertoires in COVID-19. Only in-frame clones appear in the TCRdb table, and some are missing; sequencing was by immunoSEQ multiplex PCR. The sample lists 200,000 to 250,000 clones, 84% occurring once. Sequencing used peripheral blood. The source of these receptors is a woman aged 60-70 years with acute or convalescent COVID-19.

At least ten counts were recorded for this clone. The chain joins TRBV4-3 to TRBJ1-1; unclear D gene. The CDR3 totals 14 residues. The germline V and J ends were trimmed by 2 bases and 4 bases, with 11 bases remaining between them. From germline, CDR1 is LGHNA and CDR2 YSLEER. DNA for the CDR3: TGCGCCAGCAGCCAATTTGGGCCGAGCACTGAAGCTTTCTTT. Translating gives CASSQFGPSTEAFF.

V usage is TRBV5-1 and J usage is TRBJ1-2; D ambiguous. CDR1 and CDR2 from the germline V gene are SGHRS and YFSETQ. The CDR3 sequence is 14 residues long. Trimming removed 0 bases from V and 8 bases from J, with 14 bases in between. CDR3 sequence: CASSLASASEGYTF. The DNA for the CDR3 is TGCGCCAGCAGCTTGGCCTCCGCCTCTGAGGGCTACACCTTC.

The chain couples TRBV7-2 to TRBJ2-7; 7 bases fit TRBD1. This CDR3 has 15 amino acids. V was pared by 5 bases and J by 2 bases, with 9 bases of the junction left unmatched. Germline lookup yields CDR1 SGHTA and CDR2 FQGNSA. CDR3 residues: CASSPTGQVTYEQYF. CDR3 nucleotide sequence: TGTGCCAGCAGCCCAACTGGACAGGTTACCTACGAGCAGTACTTC.

This sequence joins TRBV25-1 and TRBJ1-1, with unresolved D. Germline loops: CDR1 MGHDK, CDR2 SYGVNS. The CDR3 consists of 12 residues. The ends were cut back, 5 bases at V and 10 bases at J, with 14 bases in the middle. This CDR3 is CASSPGLARAFF. DNA for the CDR3: TGTGCCAGCAGTCCGGGGTTAGCGCGAGCTTTCTTT.

This rearrangement joins TRBV7-2 to TRBJ1-4; 7 bases agree with TRBD1. With V trimmed by 5 bases and J by 3 bases, 9 bases remained unmatched. This CDR3 contains 16 residues. Germline V CDR1 and CDR2: SGHTA, FQGNSA. The CDR3 reads CASSLIDRASNEKLFF. DNA of the CDR3: TGTGCCAGCAGCCTTATCGACAGGGCATCTAATGAAAAACTGTTTTTT.

The gene calls are TRBV19 and TRBJ2-4; D might be TRBD1 (7 bases). Trimming took 7 bases from V and 4 from J, leaving 14 bases between them. The CDR3 runs 14 residues. The germline V gene encodes CDR1 LNHDA and CDR2 SQIVND (reference sequence). CDR3: CASTDPGGKNIQYF. The CDR3 nucleotides are TGTGCCAGTACCGATCCAGGGGGGAAAAACATTCAGTACTTC.

A word on this clone: Other nucleotide sequences in the sample specify the same CDR3. The gene calls are TRBV5-5 and TRBJ1-1, with D perhaps TRBD1 (5 bases). CDR1 is SGHKS, CDR2 YYEKEE, per germline (reference sequence). The length of the CDR3 is 14 residues. The V end lost 4 bases, the J end lost 4 bases, and 14 bases lay between the germline ends. The chain's CDR3 is CASSQGGASTEAFF. The CDR3 DNA is TGTGCCAGCAGCCAAGGAGGGGCGAGCACTGAAGCTTTCTTT.

The CDR3 reads CASSLEVPRGYTF. The CDR3 nucleotides are TGTGCCAGCAGCTTAGAGGTCCCCAGGGGCTACACCTTC. The chain links TRBV7-9 to TRBJ1-2; D gene ambiguous. Germline-derived CDR1 and CDR2 are SEHNR and FQNEAQ (reference sequence). The CDR3 consists of 13 residues. With 1 base removed from V and 8 bases from J, the gap between germline ends came to 11 bases.

The sample holds one count of this clone. The V call is TRBV28, the J call TRBJ2-1, with D maybe TRBD2 (6 bases). In germline, CDR1 is MDHEN, CDR2 SYDVKM. V gave up 8 bases and J gave up 8 bases, with 19 bases separating them. The CDR3 has 14 residues. The CDR3 is CASGGGRHTHEQFF. In nucleotides, the CDR3 is TGTGCCAGCGGAGGAGGGCGGCATACCCATGAGCAGTTCTTC.

The chain couples TRBV3-1 (or the pseudogene TRBV3-2) to TRBJ1-2; the D is unclear. Germline V gene sequence: CDR1 LGHDT, CDR2 YNNKEL (reference sequence). The V and J ends lost 4 bases and 7 bases respectively, with 10 bases between them. The CDR3 is 12 amino acids. CDR3 amino acids: CASSRDGVGYTF. Written as DNA, the CDR3 is TGTGCCAGCAGCCGAGACGGGGTTGGCTACACCTTC.

V and J are TRBV9 and TRBJ2-7, with D possibly matching TRBD1 (5 bases). The CDR3 spans 14 residues. V was shortened by 0 bases and J by 2 bases, with 9 bases between the two germline ends. Germline CDR1 reads SGDLS; CDR2 reads YYNGEE. CDR3 DNA: TGTGCCAGCAGCGTAGACGGACAAACCTACGAGCAGTACTTC. The encoded protein is CASSVDGQTYEQYF.

The chain links TRBV6-5 to TRBJ2-7; 7 bases agree with TRBD1. The CDR3 has 13 residues. Trimming cost V 6 bases and J 5 bases; bases outside gene matches: 7. Looked up from germline, CDR1 is MNHEY and CDR2 is SVGAGI. The CDR3 DNA reads TGTGCCAGCAGCCTGACAGGGTCAGACGAGCAGTACTTC. It yields the protein CASSLTGSDEQYF.

The rearrangement joins TRBV9 to TRBJ2-3; TRBD2 agrees at 10 bases. V was pared by 0 bases and J by 6 bases, with 4 bases of the junction left unmatched. The CDR3 totals 15 residues. Germline V lookup: CDR1 SGDLS, CDR2 YYNGEE. The CDR3 coding sequence is TGTGCCAGCAGCGTAGATAGCGGGGGGTTTGATACGCAGTATTTT. Protein product: CASSVDSGGFDTQYF.

The V gene is TRBV3-1 (or the pseudogene TRBV3-2), the J gene TRBJ1-4; maybe TRBD1 (5 bases). This CDR3 has 15 residues. V dropped 5 bases and J dropped 4 bases, with 14 bases sitting between them. Looked up from germline, CDR1 is LGHDT and CDR2 is YNNKEL (reference sequence). CDR3 in DNA: TGTGCCAGCAGCTTAGGGGCGGGACTTAATGAAAAACTGTTTTTT. Translated, it gives CASSLGAGLNEKLFF.

The rearrangement joins TRBV7-9 to TRBJ1-1, with TRBD1 matching 7 bases. V shed 1 base and J 4 bases; nucleotides not matched to a gene: 12. The CDR3 has 17 residues. From germline, CDR1 is SEHNR and CDR2 FQNEAQ (reference sequence). The CDR3 reads CASSLGAIGTDSTEAFF. The CDR3 region has the DNA TGTGCCAGCAGCTTAGGGGCGATAGGGACAGATAGCACTGAAGCTTTCTTT.

The rearrangement joins TRBV21-1 to TRBJ1-2; TRBD1, the D gene given by the table, was not confirmed from the DNA. TRBV21-1 is classified as a pseudogene. CDR3 length equals 15 residues. The CDR3 DNA sequence: TGTGCCAGCAGCAAAGGGGACAGGGGCCGGGGCGGCTACACCTTC. Its protein product is CASSKGDRGRGGYTF.

A few counts support this clone. The chain joins TRBV9 to TRBJ1-3; TRBD1 is a possible D gene (6 bases). Looked up from germline, CDR1 is SGDLS and CDR2 is YYNGEE. V was trimmed by 0 bases and J by 3 bases, leaving 13 bases between them. CDR3 length: 16 amino acids. The CDR3 reads CASSVGGGVGGNTIYF. In nucleotides, the CDR3 is TGTGCCAGCAGCGTAGGAGGGGGGGTAGGTGGAAACACCATATATTTT.

This chain joins TRBV6-5 and TRBJ2-7, with 8 bases aligning to TRBD1. Unmatched junction bases numbered 6, after V lost 6 bases and J lost 2 bases. CDR1 MNHEY and CDR2 SVGAGI come from the germline V gene. CDR3 size: 14 residues. This chain's CDR3 is CASRLTGAAYEQYF. CDR3 bases: TGTGCCAGCAGGCTGACAGGGGCGGCCTACGAGCAGTACTTC.

The chain combines TRBV21-1 with TRBJ2-7; the table's D call, TRBD2, was not checked against the DNA. TRBV21-1 is a pseudogene. This CDR3 spans 16 amino acids. CDR3 DNA: TGTGCCAGCAGCAAGGCATCATCGGGGGTAAATTACGAGCAGTACTTC. Protein: CASSKASSGVNYEQYF.

The chain joins TRBV6-6 to TRBJ1-5; tentative D call: TRBD1 (5 bases). This CDR3 has 15 residues. Trimming cost V 6 bases and J 4 bases, with 16 bases left between them. Germline V CDR1 and CDR2: MNHNY, SVGAGI (reference sequence). The CDR3 sequence is CASSYGGEINQPQHF. The CDR3 coding sequence is TGTGCCAGCAGCTACGGGGGGGAGATAAATCAGCCCCAGCATTTT.

This chain's CDR3 is CASSQEVVGVGGELFF. In DNA, the CDR3 is TGTGCCAGCAGCCAAGAAGTGGTAGGGGTGGGCGGGGAGCTGTTTTTT. The chain uses TRBV3-1 (or the pseudogene TRBV3-2) and TRBJ2-2; D is perhaps TRBD1 (5 bases). V lost 0 bases and J lost 7, with 15 bases in between. The CDR3 sequence is 16 residues long. Looked up from germline, CDR1 is LGHDT and CDR2 is YNNKEL (reference sequence).

The rearrangement joins TRBV21-1 to TRBJ2-7; TRBD1, the table's D call, was not compared with the DNA. TRBV21-1 is deemed a pseudogene. The CDR3 is made up of 18 amino acids. DNA of the CDR3: TGTGCCAGCTACGCCGGGACAGGGAATCGATCTCCTGACTACGAGCAGTACTTC. Translated, it gives CASYAGTGNRSPDYEQYF.

The V gene is TRBV3-1 (or the pseudogene TRBV3-2), the J gene TRBJ2-5; possible D gene TRBD2, 7 bases. Germline values: CDR1 LGHDT, CDR2 YNNKEL (reference sequence). The CDR3 loop spans 15 amino acids. Trimming removed 4 bases at V and 5 bases at J, with 17 bases between. In DNA, the CDR3 is TGTGCCAGCAGCCTAGGATGGGGGGGCCCGGAGACCCAGTACTTC. Protein product: CASSLGWGGPETQYF.

This clone has only a few counts. The chain employs TRBV29-1 and TRBJ1-5; TRBD1 agrees at 7 bases. Germline trimming cut 8 bases from V and 6 bases from J; bases unmatched to any gene: 13. This CDR3 comprises 14 residues. Germline CDR1 SQVTM, CDR2 ANQGSEA. This CDR3 reads CSHQGQAACQPQHF. CDR3 in DNA: TGCAGCCACCAAGGACAGGCCGCATGTCAGCCCCAGCATTTT.

The DNA of the CDR3 is TGTGCCAGCAGTGTGTACGGCTATGGCTACACCTTC. It specifies CASSVYGYGYTF. The gene calls are TRBV3-1 (or the pseudogene TRBV3-2) and TRBJ1-2; the D is unclear. The CDR3 covers 12 residues. The V gene's germline CDR1 is LGHDT and CDR2 YNNKEL (reference sequence). With 6 bases removed from V and 4 bases from J, the gap between germline ends came to 9 bases.

The rearrangement joins TRBV6-5 to TRBJ1-5; D remains ambiguous. Germline V gene lookup returns CDR1 MNHEY and CDR2 SVGAGI. This CDR3 has 13 residues. The ends were cut back, 4 bases at V and 4 bases at J, with 8 bases in the middle. The CDR3 sequence: CASSSRENQPQHF. Here the CDR3 DNA reads TGTGCCAGCAGTTCTCGCGAGAATCAGCCCCAGCATTTT.